Included here is one T cell receptor beta chain sequence, with context. Data came from immunoSEQ multiplex PCR; TCRdb stores just in-frame clones and leaves some out. Among approximately 250,000 clones, 90% were seen once, and the ten largest hold approximately 4%. The sample originates from a study of blood T cell repertoires in COVID-19. Background on the study: Italy, Spain and the United States were the sources of the convalescent and acute COVID-19 samples. The cDNA or gDNA used as material had been derived from T cells, B-cell-depleted T cells, or PBMCs.

The CDR3 sequence is 17 residues long. The ends were cut back, 0 bases at V and 2 bases at J, with 16 bases in the middle. CDR1 and CDR2 from the germline V gene are MGHRA and YSYEKL. This study enrolled people aged about 18 to 100 from roughly 22 US geographic areas. Cohort allocation depended upon clinical history that participants reported. The chain combines TRBV4-1 with TRBJ1-2; D remains unclear. The sample consisted of PBMCs or T cells enriched from blood (not recorded which). The source is a woman aged 30 to 39 with acute COVID-19. The CDR3 spells CASSQEPSQGGNYGYTF. CDR3 bases: TGCGCCAGCAGCCAAGAGCCCTCTCAAGGAGGAAACTATGGCTACACCTTC.